Presented here are 14 T cell receptor beta chains from one specimen sequenced in a study of neoadjuvant nivolumab and ipilimumab in lung cancer. TCRdb's table, derived via immunoSEQ multiplex PCR, lists solely in-frame clones and lacks some. The data hold roughly 45,000 clones, with around 89% observed a single time. This material consisted of blood, taken before neoadjuvant nivolumab, alone or with ipilimumab. These receptor sequences come from an adult with non-small cell lung cancer. Some clones in this sample may be carry-over from other donors' samples.

The V call is TRBV9, the J call TRBJ2-3, with 13 bases identical to TRBD2. The CDR3 is made up of 17 amino acids. J was trimmed by 1 base and V by 4 bases; bases with no gene match: 6. Germline CDR1 and CDR2: SGDLS and YYNGEE. This chain's CDR3 is CASSRTSGSGGTDTQYF. CDR3 bases: TGTGCCAGCAGCCGGACTAGCGGGAGTGGGGGCACAGATACGCAGTATTTT.

There are a few counts of this clone. The CDR3 region has the DNA TGTGCCAGTAGTACGGGGACAGTACCCCAGTACTTC. Residues: CASSTGTVPQYF. The J gene is TRBJ2-5, the V gene TRBV19; 7 nucleotides match TRBD1. The CDR3 has 12 amino acids. The trim removed 4 bases at V and 9 bases at J, leaving 5 bases unmatched. Germline CDR1 and CDR2: LNHDA and SQIVND (reference sequence).

The V call is TRBV5-1, the J call TRBJ2-5; D is unclear. Germline CDR1 reads SGHRS; CDR2 reads YFSETQ. V was trimmed by 0 bases and J by 6 bases, leaving 6 bases between them. The CDR3 covers 12 residues. CDR3 residues: CASSLGGKTQYF. Here the CDR3 DNA reads TGCGCCAGCAGCTTGGGGGGAAAGACCCAGTACTTC.

The count of this clone is one. The V call is TRBV7-9, the J call TRBJ2-5; 8 bases are a match to TRBD1. Germline values: CDR1 SEHNR, CDR2 FQNEAQ (reference sequence). After removal of 1 base from V and 2 bases from J, the junction contained 3 bases not matched to a gene. The CDR3 has 15 amino acids. For the CDR3, the DNA is TGTGCCAGCAGCTTAGGCGGGACAGGACAAGAGACCCAGTACTTC. Its protein is CASSLGGTGQETQYF. The full variable domain, in which reference TRBV7-9 and TRBJ2-5 provide the parts outside the CDR3, is DTGVSQNPRHKITKRGQNVTFRCDPISEHNRLYWYRQTLGQGPEFLTYFQNEAQLEKSRLLSDRFSAERPKGSFSTLEIQRTEQGDSAMYLCASSLGGTGQETQYFGPGTRLLVL.

The chain uses TRBV5-1 and TRBJ2-7; D possibly corresponds to TRBD2 (5 bases). V lost 2 bases to trimming and J lost 4 bases, with 13 bases between them. CDR1 is SGHRS and CDR2 is YFSETQ in the germline V gene. This CDR3 is 14 amino acids long. CDR3 region: CASSLQGGPYEQYF. The CDR3 bases are TGCGCCAGCAGCTTACAAGGCGGGCCTTACGAGCAGTACTTC.

The CDR3 here is CASSPTGNSDGYTF. The CDR3 region has the DNA TGCGCCAGCAGCCCTACAGGGAATAGCGATGGCTACACCTTC. This sequence joins TRBV5-1 and TRBJ1-2; TRBD1 might be the D (6 bases). Germline values: CDR1 SGHRS, CDR2 YFSETQ. The V end was cut by 4 bases, the J end by 6 bases, with 16 bases between. CDR3 length: 14 amino acids.

V usage is TRBV6-5 and J usage is TRBJ1-2; D unresolved. There are 10 residues in the CDR3. V gave up 9 bases and J gave up 4 bases, with 6 bases separating them. Germline V gene data show CDR1 as MNHEY and CDR2 as SVGAGI. The CDR3 region has the DNA TGTGCCAGGGCGACCTATGGCTACACCTTC. It yields the protein CARATYGYTF.

This chain's CDR3 is CASSLDPGGGNNEQYF. CDR3 nucleotide sequence: TGTGCCAGCAGCTTAGACCCGGGAGGAGGAAACAACGAGCAGTACTTC. V usage is TRBV11-2 and J usage is TRBJ2-7, with 7 bases identical to TRBD2. This CDR3 has 16 amino acids. Germline V gives CDR1 SGHAT, CDR2 FQNNGV. The V gene end was trimmed by 0 bases and the J gene end by 5 bases; junction bases not matched to a gene: 10.

The chain links TRBV7-3 to TRBJ2-7; D unclear. Per the germline V gene, CDR1 is SGHTA and CDR2 is FQGTGA. V gave up 3 bases and J gave up 4 bases, with 10 bases separating them. The CDR3 has 13 amino acids. CDR3 in amino acids: CASSFDTGYEQYF. In nucleotides, the CDR3 is TGTGCCAGCAGCTTCGATACGGGTTACGAGCAGTACTTC.

The chain carries TRBV5-4 and TRBJ2-1; no firm D call. The CDR3 totals 12 residues. The V gene's germline CDR1 is SGHNT and CDR2 YYREEE (reference sequence). Trimming left V 0 bases short and J 7 bases short, with 5 bases between. In DNA, the CDR3 is TGTGCCAGCAGCTTGGAGCCTAATGAGCAGTTCTTC. It is translated as CASSLEPNEQFF.

The rearrangement joins TRBV5-1 to TRBJ2-5; D gene unclear. Trimming removed 0 bases at V and 0 bases at J, with 0 bases between. CDR3 length: 12 residues. CDR1 and CDR2 from the germline V gene are SGHRS and YFSETQ. The CDR3: CASSLDQETQYF. The DNA for the CDR3 is TGCGCCAGCAGCTTGGACCAAGAGACCCAGTACTTC.

This chain uses TRBV11-2 with TRBJ2-1, with D possibly being TRBD1 or TRBD2 (5 bases each). The CDR3 loop spans 13 amino acids. Germline-derived CDR1 and CDR2 are SGHAT and FQNNGV. Trimming cost V 1 base and J 8 bases, with 9 bases left between them. Written as DNA, the CDR3 is TGTGCCAGCAGCTTAGTACGAGGGGATGAGCAGTTCTTC. It is translated as CASSLVRGDEQFF.

The chain is built from TRBV15 and TRBJ2-7; 10 nucleotides align to TRBD2. Per germline, CDR1 LNHNV and CDR2 YYDKDF (reference sequence). V was pared by 0 bases and J by 4 bases, with 3 bases of the junction left unmatched. The CDR3 runs to 15 residues. CDR3 nucleotide sequence: TGTGCCACCAGCAGAGAGGCTAGCGGGAGTTACGAGCAGTACTTC. As protein: CATSREASGSYEQYF.

The chain combines TRBV18 with TRBJ2-7, with TRBD2 matching over 12 bases. The CDR3 loop spans 17 amino acids. The V segment lost 1 base and the J segment 7 bases; nucleotides outside the gene matches: 11. Germline CDR1 and CDR2: KGHSH and LQKENI. The CDR3 sequence is CASSPRLAGGGLGEQYF. In DNA form, the CDR3 reads TGTGCCAGCTCACCACGCCTAGCGGGAGGGGGCTTGGGGGAGCAGTACTTC.